This T cell receptor (beta chain) emerged from a study of T cell responses to AZD1222 COVID-19 vaccine. About the study: Second-dose timings of about 4 or about 12 weeks were pooled. Findings of the study overall: Dominant CD4 TCR responses targeted spike regions 160-218 and 743-854. Close to half of spike-specific TCRs reportedly recognize unmutated variant regions. Recipients of AZD1222 seropositive at baseline numbered only 5 to 7.

Comment on this clone: Its target is not known.

Germline V gene data show CDR1 as SGHNT and CDR2 as YYREEE (reference sequence). The CDR3 consists of 14 residues. The V end was cut by 6 bases, the J end by 4 bases, with 11 bases between. Method: immunoSEQ multiplex PCR; TCRdb's copy keeps in-frame clones and lacks some. This table has about 150,000 clones, around 89% appearing once. This TCR came from an adult in good health. Sample: peripheral blood, taken on day 0 of AZD1222 vaccination. This chain joins TRBV5-4 and TRBJ1-6, with no clear D. The CDR3 coding sequence is TGTGCCAGCACCGTAAGGGATTATAATTCACCCCTCCACTTT. This sequence encodes CASTVRDYNSPLHF. The full variable domain, completed using reference TRBV5-4 and TRBJ1-6, is ETGVTQSPTHLIKTRGQQVTLRCSSQSGHNTVSWYQQALGQGPQFIFQYYREEENGRGNFPPRFSGLQFPNYSSELNVNALELDDSALYLCASTVRDYNSPLHFGNGTRLTVT.